The entry that follows covers one TCR beta chain sequence. Its target is unknown. Germline CDR1 MDHEN, CDR2 SYDVKM. The length of the CDR3 is 14 residues. V lost 9 bases and J 0 bases, leaving 15 bases between the germline ends. This entry belongs to a study of shared clonotypes between healthy human individuals. Study information: The people who gave samples were a couple of women and a few men aged 18 to 49. CD4 naive and CD4 memory each took three plates per donor, while CD8 naive took two and CD8 memory one. Notes on the study in general: Tissue TCR repertoires likely differ from these blood-only repertoires.

The protocol was immunoSEQ multiplex PCR, while the TCRdb copy is restricted to in-frame clones and leaves out a portion. This sample has approximately 1,000,000 clones, with approximately 80% found just once. This clonotype was sampled from a man aged 18 to 30 in good health. Some clones in this sample may be carry-over from other donors' samples. The specimen was memory CD4+ T cells from PBMCs. The subset here: CD45RA-negative fraction. The rearrangement links TRBV28 to TRBJ2-7, with a possible D match to TRBD1 (5 bases). CDR3 sequence: CASHQGLSSYEQYF. The CDR3 DNA follows: TGTGCCAGTCATCAGGGATTGAGCTCCTACGAGCAGTACTTC.